These T cell receptor beta chains were read from a single sample in a study of T cells in Graves' hyperthyroidism and ophthalmopathy. A single record per CDR3 protein comes from TCRdb applying MiXCR to the multiplex PCR reads. The profile shows about 420,000 distinct CDR3 sequences, 15% to 18% of them singletons. The sequenced material came from blood. The receptors shown here come from a woman younger than 35 with Graves' hyperthyroidism. CDR3s include the opening cysteine and the closing phenylalanine or tryptophan. The D gene is left open where the match is weak. Clone size is not always given. Where it is, it says once, few, many or a class for expanded clones.

d_call	v_call	clone_size	j_call	cdr3_aa	cdr3_nt
TRBD2	TRBV27	NA	TRBJ2-5	CTSSLGLAGFQETQYF	TGTACCAGCAGTTTAGGACTAGCGGGATTCCAAGAGACCCAGTACTTC
TRBD2	TRBV4-1	NA	TRBJ2-7	CASGLAGGYEQYF	TGCGCCAGTGGACTAGCGGGAGGGTACGAGCAGTACTTC
NA	TRBV3-1	many	TRBJ2-2	CASSQDVTGTNTGELFF	TGTGCCAGCAGCCAAGATGTCACGGGGACGAACACCGGGGAGCTGTTTTTT
TRBD1	TRBV7-9	NA	TRBJ1-2	CASRKGTAYGYTF	TGTGCCAGCAGAAAAGGGACAGCTTATGGCTACACCTTC
TRBD2	TRBV28	NA	TRBJ2-3	CASRRMLASGNTDTQYF	TGTGCCAGCAGAAGAATGTTGGCTAGCGGTAACACAGATACGCAGTATTTT
TRBD2	TRBV9	few	TRBJ2-5	CASSEGTSGEETQYF	TGTGCCAGCAGCGAGGGGACTAGCGGAGAAGAGACCCAGTACTTC
NA	TRBV20-1	NA	TRBJ1-1	CSAGRSTEAFF	TGCAGTGCAGGCAGGAGCACTGAAGCTTTCTTT
TRBD1	TRBV12-3/TRBV12-4	many	TRBJ2-1	CASSLGQGASNEQFF	TGTGCCAGCAGTCTAGGACAGGGGGCATCGAATGAGCAGTTCTTC
TRBD2	TRBV6-5	few	TRBJ2-1	CASSYSPAGALVQFF	TGTGCCAGCAGTTACTCTCCAGCGGGGGCCCTCGTGCAGTTCTTC
TRBD1	TRBV5-1	many	TRBJ1-1	CASSWTGDLRTEAFF	TGCGCCAGCAGCTGGACAGGGGATCTTCGGACTGAAGCTTTCTTT
TRBD1	TRBV28	NA	TRBJ1-1	CASSAPGQAGRAFF	TGTGCCAGCAGTGCCCCCGGACAGGCGGGTAGAGCTTTCTTT
NA	TRBV6-5	many	TRBJ2-5	CASSYGSVRGETQYF	TGTGCCAGCAGTTACGGGTCGGTGAGGGGAGAGACCCAGTACTTC
NA	TRBV7-2	NA	TRBJ1-5	CASSLTGGTGQPQHF	TGTGCCAGCAGCTTAACGGGGGGAACAGGTCAGCCCCAGCATTTT
TRBD2	TRBV20-1	NA	TRBJ2-2	CSARPTSGVAGELFF	TGCAGTGCTAGACCTACTAGCGGGGTCGCCGGGGAGCTGTTTTTT
NA	TRBV4-1	NA	TRBJ2-7	CASSHLGAGNEQYF	TGCGCCAGCAGCCACCTGGGGGCTGGGAACGAGCAGTACTTC
NA	TRBV11-2	many	TRBJ1-1	CASSRLGALTRNTEAFF	TGTGCCAGCAGCCGTCTGGGGGCGCTCACCAGGAACACTGAAGCTTTCTTT
NA	TRBV7-9	many	TRBJ2-7	CASSLGGQVEQYF	TGTGCCAGCAGCTTAGGGGGGCAAGTCGAGCAGTACTTC
NA	TRBV5-1	many	TRBJ1-2	CASSSDSQGNYGYTF	TGCGCCAGCAGCTCGGACAGTCAGGGGAACTATGGCTACACCTTC
NA	TRBV28	many	TRBJ2-7	CASIVGGEGIYEQYF	TGTGCCAGCATTGTTGGAGGGGAAGGAATCTACGAGCAGTACTTC
TRBD1	TRBV18	many	TRBJ1-2	CASSPPISGTGHGYTF	TGTGCCAGCTCACCACCGATCTCCGGGACAGGTCATGGCTACACCTTC
TRBD2	TRBV20-1	many	TRBJ2-3	CSASFAGGADTQYF	TGCAGTGCTAGCTTTGCGGGGGGGGCGGATACGCAGTATTTT
TRBD1	TRBV3-1	few	TRBJ2-3	CASSRRGTENTDTQYF	TGTGCCAGCAGCCGTAGAGGGACAGAAAACACAGATACGCAGTATTTT